This TCR beta chain emerged from a study of shared clonotypes between healthy human individuals (dated by TCRdb to the early 2020s). The study in broad terms: A couple of women and a few men aged 18 to 49 years were included in the cohort. For each donor, three plates each were used for CD4 naive and CD4 memory, two plates were used for CD8 naive, and one plate was used for CD8 memory. To estimate repertoire size and how much clonotypes are shared between individuals, the study performed deep sequencing of blood TCR repertoires from roughly five healthy adults. Different laboratories and diverse techniques were used to prepare libraries and sequence TCR repertoires, to increase sequencing depth and limit assay-specific biases. Between about 0.8 and 9 billion PBMCs per donor were obtained by leukapheresis.

Using the deep immunoSEQ assay, TCR CDR3 regions were amplified from genomic DNA by multiplex PCR. For each cell subset, the extracted genomic DNA was distributed evenly across all wells of several immunoSEQ 96-well plates, and each plate served as one replicate. For sorted subsets, each replicate PCR was loaded with about 0.2 ug genomic DNA, equivalent to 25,000 to 30,000 T cell genomes. Purified libraries were quantified with a Qubit 3.0 fluorometer, sized on a Bioanalyzer 2100, and re-quantified with the KAPA Library Quantification kit. Every immunoSEQ 96-well plate was sequenced on a dedicated single-read 150-cycle Illumina NextSeq 550 flow cell. Turning to the authors' computational methods: Because only junctional sequences without quality scores were contained in the immunoSEQ output, filtering matching that applied to full-length reads could not be performed. To assign V/J genes and CDR3, sequences were annotated using PyIR, a Python wrapper for IgBLAST v1.9, with IMGT germline references. Any read was removed if the V/J assignment was weak (E-value above 1e-6), the CDR3 was missing, or the read contained stop codons, out-of-frame junctions, or ambiguous translated residues. V3J clonotypes were defined as sequences sharing an identical inferred V gene, J gene, and CDR3 amino acid sequence. Percentage overlap between repertoires was calculated by dividing the number of shared unique clonotypes by the size of the smaller repertoire. Three approaches were used to assess repertoire richness: RTK rarefaction, the Chao1 estimator, and Recon v2.1 estimates of unobserved clonotypes. Generation probabilities were computed with OLGA for all TCRbeta clonotypes obtained by the gDNA method from four donors. What TCRdb holds here is the immuneACCESS table cut down to in-frame rearrangements. Part of the clones is not present; checked against another copy, under half of the missing clones reflect an unresolved V gene, and the others are unexplained. For V, J and clone size, that table is used; D and trimming come from the DNA. The sample yields 640,000 or so clones; more than 70% were counted once. Less than 2% of the sample is in the top ten clones.

A note on this clone: No cognate antigen has been identified for it. Within one base of it there is no much larger clone, and no base qualities were kept.

Overall study outcomes, separate from this receptor: Naive subsets generally had larger estimated clonotype richness than memory subsets did. Rarefaction of sorted-subset datasets indicated incomplete sequencing despite the large sequencing depth. The small number of donors limited the genetic and exposure-history diversity represented. Only blood was sampled, and tissue TCR repertoires likely differ from those in blood. Pairwise subsampling indicated that sequencing depth was expected to affect the degree of clonotype sharing among donors. Approximately 5% of naive CD4, 3.5% of naive CD8, 2.3% of memory CD4, and 0.35% to 0.4% of memory CD8 clonotypes were shared across several donors. Clonotypes shared by all four sorted-subset donors showed higher generation probabilities than non-shared clonotypes.

The donors were healthy, HIV-negative adults with no recently reported acute infections or vaccinations. Only Caucasian adults living in Nashville, Tennessee, USA were represented among the donors. CD4+ T cells were enriched through magnetic negative selection, after which naive cells were positively selected on CD45RA and the remaining negative fraction served as the memory subset. Blood was obtained by leukapheresis, after which PBMCs were separated by Ficoll-Histopaque density gradient centrifugation and cryopreserved in liquid nitrogen vapor phase. Analytical flow cytometry was used to check the purity and quantity of each magnetically sorted T cell population. Genomic DNA was isolated from every sorted fraction and measured by UV absorbance on a Nanodrop 2000c. V is cut back by 3 bases and J by 8 bases, with 5 bases in the junction unmatched. CDR1 and CDR2, looked up from the germline V gene, are SGHRS and YFSETQ. The cysteine opens and the phenylalanine closes a CDR3 of 13 amino acids. Only the CDR3 DNA stays, 39 bases, in frame from base 1.

Sequencing was carried out using memory CD4+ T cells sorted from blood. The cell subset or site label, read with the paper, signifies: CD45RA-negative fraction. The sequence is built from TRBV5-1 and TRBJ1-2, and TRBD1 aligns with 9 junction nucleotides. This TCR derives from a woman in her 30s in good health. The CDR3 loop reads CASSWDREWGYTF. DNA sequence: TGCGCCAGCAGCTGGGACAGGGAGTGGGGCTACACCTTC. The CDR3 plus the reference TRBV5-1 and TRBJ1-2 genes for the other parts give the full variable domain: KAGVTQTPRYLIKTRGQQVTLSCSPISGHRSVSWYQQTPGQGLQFLFEYFSETQRNKGNFPGRFSGRQFSNSRSEMNVSTLELGDSALYLCASSWDREWGYTFGSGTRLTVV.